This T cell receptor (beta chain) stems from a study of T cells in Graves' hyperthyroidism and ophthalmopathy (dated by TCRdb to the late 2010s). Describing the broader study: Peripheral blood was collected at initial diagnosis, before any treatment. To identify TCR V-J signatures that set the groups apart, the researchers used a discovery cohort of 100 patients, made up of 40 to 45 with Graves' ophthalmopathy and 55 to 65 with stable Graves' hyperthyroidism. Whether ophthalmopathy could be predicted prospectively was tested in an independent validation cohort made up of roughly 19 hyperthyroidism patients plus 17 patients who later progressed to ophthalmopathy. The approximately 90 discovery patients were randomly split 7:3 into training and test sets. Thyroid tissue and blood T-cell repertoires from about six Graves' hyperthyroidism patients were also compared in the study. Following sampling, methimazole starting at 30 mg daily was given to hyperthyroidism patients, and high-dose intravenous methylprednisolone was given to ophthalmopathy patients. According to the paper, TCR Vbeta CDR3 sequencing was carried out on more than 120 peripheral blood samples, which came from under 50 ophthalmopathy, fewer than 80 hyperthyroidism and about 17 progressor patients. Broader findings and caveats from the paper: No statistical method was used to set the sample size in advance, and investigators knew the group allocation. Blood samples also contained most of the expanded thyroid clonotypes (frequency above 0.001), which suggests that blood repertoires may reflect thyroid immune responses. In cross-validation, a model built on a 13 V-J signature told ophthalmopathy apart from stable hyperthyroidism with under 90% sensitivity and roughly 82% specificity, and in testing the same model reached 80%/75%. During validation, the model predicted progression to ophthalmopathy a median of around 7 months ahead of onset, with around 70% sensitivity and about 72% specificity.

The TCR beta CDR3 regions were amplified from RNA transcripts. The first round of RT-PCR for the TCR CDR3 was performed with the HTBI primer set and the Qiagen OneStep RT-PCR kit. Libraries were constructed in a second round of multiplex PCR, after which size selection and purification were performed. Sequencing of the libraries was done on an Illumina HiSeq2000 using paired-end 100 bp reads. The original pipeline was this. SOAPnuke was used to process the raw data, with reads discarded if the reads contained adapters or uncalled bases, had a mean Phred below 15, or lacked an exact constant-primer or identifier match. High-quality paired reads were merged using COPE v1.2.5, and each unique nucleotide sequence was defined as a clonotype. MiTCR v1.1 was used to align clonotypes to the IMGT TRBV, TRBD and TRBJ reference segments. The analysis was restricted to V-J combinations with a frequency above 0.0001, which together covered 99% to 99.2% of the repertoires. The TCS score was defined as the ratio of F50 (clonal expansion) to E x V (chaos), calculated using BLOSUM62-based TCRdist between CDR3 peptides within each V-J. Welch's t-statistics and random forest reduced fewer than 550 V-J features to around 14, which were used in a naive Bayes classifier (R e1071). TCRdb trimmed the raw reads at Q25, called clones with MiXCR and kept productive beta chains. Records with the same CDR3 protein are collapsed into one entry carrying the most frequent genes and DNA. The V and J calls shown here were made by TCRdb, not taken from the authors' results. Recorded for this sample are approximately 640,000 distinct CDR3 sequences; around 15% of them occurred a single time. The leading ten clones occupy 3% to 4.5% of the sample.

A remark on this clonotype: What this receptor recognizes is not known. At one end the junction does not follow the germline gene, possibly because of a read error.

Including the terminal cysteine and phenylalanine, the CDR3 comprises 15 residues. CDR3 DNA only is kept here, 45 bases in frame from base 1. Based on the germline V gene, the CDR1 and CDR2 sequences are MDHEN and SYDVKM. Graves' hyperthyroidism was defined as stable when no progression to ophthalmopathy occurred over 18 months of follow-up. Hyperthyroidism patients were newly diagnosed, had a disease duration of under 2 months, and were aged 18 to 65 years. Patients with uncontrolled infections, other autoimmune diseases, pregnancy or lactation were excluded. Diagnoses were based on clinical symptoms, serum thyroxine and TRAb, thyroid ultrasound and orbital computed tomography. PBMCs were isolated from 10 ml of fresh peripheral blood by Ficoll-Paque density gradient centrifugation. Total RNA was extracted using Trizol reagent, and RNA quality was assessed on an Agilent 2100 Bioanalyzer.

This TCR came from a woman under 40 with Graves' hyperthyroidism. The chain was built from TRBV28 and TRBJ2-3, with an unclear D gene assignment. Sequenced input: blood. CDR3 protein: CAGSFSNEGTDTQYF. The DNA sequence reads TGTGCCGGCAGTTTCTCTAATGAGGGCACAGATACGCAGTATTTT.